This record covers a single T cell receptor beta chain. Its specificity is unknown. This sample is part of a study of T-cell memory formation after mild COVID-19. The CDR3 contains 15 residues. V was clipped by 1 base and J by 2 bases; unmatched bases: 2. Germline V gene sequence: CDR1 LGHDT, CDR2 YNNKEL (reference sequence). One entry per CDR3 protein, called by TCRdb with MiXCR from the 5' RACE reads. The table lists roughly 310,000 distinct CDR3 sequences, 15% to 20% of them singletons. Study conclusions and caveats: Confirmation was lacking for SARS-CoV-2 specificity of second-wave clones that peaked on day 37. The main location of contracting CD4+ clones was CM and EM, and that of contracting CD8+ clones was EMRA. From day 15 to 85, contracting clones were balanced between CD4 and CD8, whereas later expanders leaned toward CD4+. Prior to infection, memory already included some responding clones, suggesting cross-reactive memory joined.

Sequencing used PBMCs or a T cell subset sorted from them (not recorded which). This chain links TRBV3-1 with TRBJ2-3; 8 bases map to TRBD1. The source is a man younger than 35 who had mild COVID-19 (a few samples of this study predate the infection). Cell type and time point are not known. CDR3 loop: CASSQGTGFTDTQYF. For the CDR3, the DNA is TGTGCCAGCAGCCAAGGGACAGGGTTCACAGATACGCAGTATTTT.